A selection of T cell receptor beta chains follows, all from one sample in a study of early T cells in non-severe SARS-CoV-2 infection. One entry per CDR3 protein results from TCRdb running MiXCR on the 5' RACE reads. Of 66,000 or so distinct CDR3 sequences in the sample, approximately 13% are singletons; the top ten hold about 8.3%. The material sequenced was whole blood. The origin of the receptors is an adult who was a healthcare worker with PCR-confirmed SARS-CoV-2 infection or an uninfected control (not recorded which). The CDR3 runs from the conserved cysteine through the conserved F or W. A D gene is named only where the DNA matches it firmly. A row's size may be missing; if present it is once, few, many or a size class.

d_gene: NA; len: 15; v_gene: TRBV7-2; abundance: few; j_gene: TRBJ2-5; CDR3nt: TGTGCCAGCAGCTTATTTAGTGGGAGCGAGGAGACCCAGTACTTC; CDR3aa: CASSLFSGSEETQYF
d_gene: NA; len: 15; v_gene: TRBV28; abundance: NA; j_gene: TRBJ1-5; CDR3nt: TGTGCCAGCAGTTTTTTGGGTGGAAGCAATCAGCCCCAGCATTTT; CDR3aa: CASSFLGGSNQPQHF
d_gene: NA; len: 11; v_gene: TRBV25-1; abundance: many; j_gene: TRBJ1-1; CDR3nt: TGTGCCAGCTCTAGAGGGTATGAAGCTTTCTTT; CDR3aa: CASSRGYEAFF
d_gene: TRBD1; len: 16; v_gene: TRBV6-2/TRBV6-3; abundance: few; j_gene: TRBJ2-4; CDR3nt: TGTGCCAGCAGTTACCCGGACAGGGGGCTCGTAAACATTCAGTACTTC; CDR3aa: CASSYPDRGLVNIQYF
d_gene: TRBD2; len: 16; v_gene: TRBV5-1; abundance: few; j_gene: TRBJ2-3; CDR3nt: TGCGCCAGCAGCTTCCAGACTAGCGGGCGTGCAGATACGCAGTATTTT; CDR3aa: CASSFQTSGRADTQYF
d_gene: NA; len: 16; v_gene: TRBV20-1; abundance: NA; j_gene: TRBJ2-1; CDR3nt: TGCAGTGCTCGTCGGCAAGAGGACCTTTCCTACAATGAGCAGTTCTTC; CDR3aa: CSARRQEDLSYNEQFF
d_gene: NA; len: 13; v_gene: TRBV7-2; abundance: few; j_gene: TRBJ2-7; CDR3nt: TGTGCCAGCAGCTTAGCTGGGTTCCACGAGCAGTACTTC; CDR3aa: CASSLAGFHEQYF
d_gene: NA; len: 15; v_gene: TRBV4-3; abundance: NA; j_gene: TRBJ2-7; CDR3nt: TGCGCCAGCAGCCAAGATTTCGTCAGGTCCTACGAGCAGTACTTC; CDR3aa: CASSQDFVRSYEQYF
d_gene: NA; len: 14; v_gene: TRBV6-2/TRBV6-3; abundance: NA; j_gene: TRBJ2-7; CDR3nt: TGTGCCAGCAGTTACTATGGGCAGATCGGCGAGCAGTACTTC; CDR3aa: CASSYYGQIGEQYF
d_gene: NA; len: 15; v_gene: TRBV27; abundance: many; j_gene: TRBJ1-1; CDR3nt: TGTGCCAGCAGCCTCCCCCCGACAGGTAACACTGAAGCTTTCTTT; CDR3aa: CASSLPPTGNTEAFF
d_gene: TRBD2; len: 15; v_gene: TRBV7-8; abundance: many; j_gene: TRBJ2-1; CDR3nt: TGTGCCAGCAGCCGCACTAGCGGGAGTGGCAATGAGCAGTTCTTC; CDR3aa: CASSRTSGSGNEQFF
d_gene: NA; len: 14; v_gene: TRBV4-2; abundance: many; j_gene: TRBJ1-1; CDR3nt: TGTGCCAGCAGTCTGGGACCGCAGAACACTGAAGCTTTCTTT; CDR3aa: CASSLGPQNTEAFF
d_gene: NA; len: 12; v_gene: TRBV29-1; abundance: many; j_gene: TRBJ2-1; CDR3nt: TGCAGCGTTCAGTTTTCCTACAATGAGCAGTTCTTC; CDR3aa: CSVQFSYNEQFF
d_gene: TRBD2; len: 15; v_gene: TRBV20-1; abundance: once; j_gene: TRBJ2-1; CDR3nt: TGCAGTGTGACCCACCGAGCGGGAGCGGTCAATGAGCAGTTCTTC; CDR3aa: CSVTHRAGAVNEQFF
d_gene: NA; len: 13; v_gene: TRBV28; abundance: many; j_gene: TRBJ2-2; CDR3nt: TGTGCCAGCAGTTTAGGGCCGACCGGGGAGCTGTTTTTT; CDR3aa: CASSLGPTGELFF
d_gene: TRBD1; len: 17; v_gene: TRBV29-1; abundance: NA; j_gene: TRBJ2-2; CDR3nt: TGCAGCCGTGATTTCGTAGTTGGACAGGCGAACACCGGGGAGCTGTTTTTT; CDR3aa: CSRDFVVGQANTGELFF
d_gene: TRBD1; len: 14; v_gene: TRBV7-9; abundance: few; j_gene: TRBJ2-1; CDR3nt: TGTGCCAGCAGCCTTCGACAGGGATCGAATGAGCAGTTCTTC; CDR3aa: CASSLRQGSNEQFF
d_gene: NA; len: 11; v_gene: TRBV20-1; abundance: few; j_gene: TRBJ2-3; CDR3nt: TGCAGTGCTTCGAAAGCAGATACGCAGTATTTT; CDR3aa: CSASKADTQYF